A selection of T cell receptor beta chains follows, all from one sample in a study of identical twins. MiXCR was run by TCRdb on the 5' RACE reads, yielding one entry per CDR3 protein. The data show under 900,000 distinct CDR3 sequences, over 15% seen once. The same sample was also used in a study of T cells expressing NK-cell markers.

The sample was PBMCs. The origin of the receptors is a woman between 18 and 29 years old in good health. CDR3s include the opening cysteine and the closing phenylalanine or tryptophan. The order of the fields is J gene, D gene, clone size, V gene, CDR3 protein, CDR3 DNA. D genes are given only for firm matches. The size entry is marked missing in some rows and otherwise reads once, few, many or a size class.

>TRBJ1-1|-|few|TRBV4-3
CASSQDRNLAAFF
TGCGCCAGCAGCCAAGATCGGAATCTGGCGGCTTTCTTT
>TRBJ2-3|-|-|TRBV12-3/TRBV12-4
CASTSYRTDTQYF
TGTGCCAGCACCTCTTATCGGACAGATACGCAGTATTTT
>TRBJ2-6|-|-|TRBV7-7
CATADPGANVLTF
TGTGCCACGGCAGATCCTGGGGCCAACGTCCTGACTTTC
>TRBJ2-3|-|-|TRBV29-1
CSPEEVPGDTQYF
TGCAGCCCCGAAGAGGTACCCGGGGATACGCAGTATTTT
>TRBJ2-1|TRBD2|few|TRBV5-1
CASSLGREGQHEQFF
TGCGCCAGCAGCTTGGGGCGGGAGGGCCAGCATGAGCAGTTCTTC
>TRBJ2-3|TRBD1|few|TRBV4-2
CASSHVRGQGPDTQYF
TGTGCCAGCAGCCATGTCAGGGGACAGGGCCCAGATACGCAGTATTTT
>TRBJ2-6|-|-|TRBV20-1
CSAGAQASGANVLTF
TGCAGTGCAGGGGCACAGGCTTCTGGGGCCAACGTCCTGACTTTC
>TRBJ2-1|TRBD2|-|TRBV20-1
CSARSGTSGSGQFF
TGCAGTGCTAGATCGGGGACTAGCGGGAGTGGACAGTTCTTC
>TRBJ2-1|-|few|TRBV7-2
CASSLVGGAGFF
TGTGCCAGCAGCTTAGTTGGCGGAGCGGGGTTCTTC
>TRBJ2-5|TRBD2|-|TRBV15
CATSSLADLQETQYF
TGTGCCACCAGCAGTCTAGCGGACCTTCAAGAGACCCAGTACTTC
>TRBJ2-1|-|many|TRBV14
CASSPNGAEQFF
TGTGCCAGCAGCCCGAACGGGGCTGAGCAGTTCTTC
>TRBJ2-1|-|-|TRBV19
CASSIPTLPYEQFF
TGTGCCAGTAGTATCCCTACACTACCGTACGAGCAGTTCTTC
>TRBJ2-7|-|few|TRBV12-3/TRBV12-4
CASSSAGFLEQYF
TGTGCCAGCAGTTCAGCTGGCTTCTTAGAGCAGTACTTC
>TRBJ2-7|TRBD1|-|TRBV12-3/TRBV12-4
CASSFPGQGEYF
TGTGCCAGCAGTTTTCCAGGACAGGGGGAGTACTTC
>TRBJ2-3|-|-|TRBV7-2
CASSLGKLAGTDTQYF
TGTGCCAGCAGCTTAGGGAAACTAGCCGGCACAGATACGCAGTATTTT
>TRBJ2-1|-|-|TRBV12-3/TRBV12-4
CASSFGGAEFF
TGTGCCAGCAGTTTTGGGGGGGCCGAATTCTTC
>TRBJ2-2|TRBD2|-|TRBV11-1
CASSFPAGSPSGTGEQFF
TGTGCCAGCAGCTTTCCTGCTGGCTCACCTAGCGGGACCGGGGAGCAGTTTTTT
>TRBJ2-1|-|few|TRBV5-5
CASSFPGAGNEQFF
TGTGCCAGCAGCTTTCCAGGGGCGGGCAATGAGCAGTTCTTC
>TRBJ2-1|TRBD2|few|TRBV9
CASSVSQRDRYNEQFF
TGTGCCAGCAGCGTCAGCCAGCGGGACCGATACAATGAGCAGTTCTTC
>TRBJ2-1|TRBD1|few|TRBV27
CASSSGQGTAGLGEQFF
TGTGCCAGCAGTTCGGGACAGGGGACAGCGGGACTTGGTGAGCAGTTCTTC
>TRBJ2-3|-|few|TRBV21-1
CASSTHRVGTDTQYF
TGTGCCAGCAGCACCCACAGGGTTGGCACAGATACGCAGTATTTT
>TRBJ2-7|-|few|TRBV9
CASSEKPAGEVYEQYF
TGTGCCAGCAGCGAAAAGCCGGCCGGGGAGGTCTACGAGCAGTACTTC
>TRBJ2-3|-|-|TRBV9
CASSTGSVLGDTQYF
TGTGCCAGCAGCACCGGGTCGGTTCTGGGCGATACGCAGTATTTT
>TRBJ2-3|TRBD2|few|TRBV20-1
CSASPSGGRLDTQYF
TGCAGTGCTAGCCCTAGCGGGGGGCGGTTAGATACGCAGTATTTT
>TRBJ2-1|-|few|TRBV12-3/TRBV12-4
CASSKGESYNEQFF
TGTGCCAGCAGTAAGGGGGAGTCCTACAATGAGCAGTTCTTC
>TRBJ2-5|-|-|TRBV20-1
CSATGVYQETQYF
TGCAGTGCTACGGGAGTATACCAAGAGACCCAGTACTTC
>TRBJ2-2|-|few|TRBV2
CASRGKGLSDTGELFF
TGTGCCAGCAGAGGCAAAGGACTGTCGGACACCGGGGAGCTGTTTTTT
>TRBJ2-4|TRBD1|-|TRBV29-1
CSVETGGGIQYF
TGCAGCGTTGAAACAGGGGGAGGCATTCAGTACTTC
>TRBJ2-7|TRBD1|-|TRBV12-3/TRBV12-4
CASRGQGLEQYF
TGTGCCAGCAGAGGACAGGGTTTGGAGCAGTACTTC
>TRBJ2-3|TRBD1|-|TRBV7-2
CASSPVAQGAQYF
TGTGCCAGCAGCCCGGTCGCACAGGGGGCGCAGTATTTT
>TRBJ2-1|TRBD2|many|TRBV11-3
CASSFYGGGEQFF
TGTGCCAGCAGCTTTTATGGCGGGGGTGAGCAGTTCTTC
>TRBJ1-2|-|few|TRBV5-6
CASSLAVTGGDYGYTF
TGTGCCAGCAGCTTGGCCGTTACAGGAGGGGACTATGGCTACACCTTC
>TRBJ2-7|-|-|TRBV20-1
CSARVSWGTAEQYF
TGCAGTGCTCGGGTTTCCTGGGGAACAGCGGAGCAGTACTTC
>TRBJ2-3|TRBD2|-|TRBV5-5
CASSLLREGGTDTQYF
TGTGCCAGCAGCTTGCTACGGGAGGGAGGCACAGATACGCAGTATTTT
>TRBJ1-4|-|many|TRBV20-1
CSAGGGVNEKLFF
TGCAGTGCGGGGGGGGGAGTAAATGAAAAACTGTTTTTT
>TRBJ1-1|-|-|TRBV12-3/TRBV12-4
CASRRTEEAFF
TGTGCCAGCAGGAGAACCGAAGAAGCTTTCTTT
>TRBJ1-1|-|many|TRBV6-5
CASSYSLGGPTNTEAFF
TGTGCCAGCAGTTACTCATTGGGGGGCCCGACGAACACTGAAGCTTTCTTT
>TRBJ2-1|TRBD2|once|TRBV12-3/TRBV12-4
CASSARTSGLYNEQFF
TGTGCCAGCAGCGCAAGGACTAGCGGGCTATACAATGAGCAGTTCTTC
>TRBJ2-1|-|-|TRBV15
CATSAGNYNEQFF
TGTGCCACCAGTGCGGGGAATTACAATGAGCAGTTCTTC
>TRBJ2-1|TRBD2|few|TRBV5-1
CASSLEVRGGGEQFF
TGCGCCAGCAGCTTGGAGGTGCGGGGGGGCGGTGAGCAGTTCTTC
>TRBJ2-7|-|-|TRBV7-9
CASSLPQGYEQYF
TGTGCCAGCAGCTTACCACAGGGATACGAGCAGTACTTC
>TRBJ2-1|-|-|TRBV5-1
CASSSGTLRGISYNEQFF
TGCGCCAGCAGCTCCGGGACTCTAAGGGGGATTTCCTACAATGAGCAGTTCTTC
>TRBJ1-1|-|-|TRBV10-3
CAIRTGAEAFF
TGTGCCATCCGGACGGGGGCTGAAGCTTTCTTT
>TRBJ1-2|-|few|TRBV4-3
CASSHSQGNRAGYTF
TGCGCCAGCAGCCACAGTCAGGGCAACAGGGCTGGCTACACCTTC
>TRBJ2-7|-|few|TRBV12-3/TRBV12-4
CASTGPPQPYEQYF
TGTGCCAGCACGGGCCCCCCCCAGCCCTACGAGCAGTACTTC
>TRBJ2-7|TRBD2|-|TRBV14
CASSLTSGGHYEQYF
TGTGCCAGCAGCCTTACTAGCGGGGGACACTACGAGCAGTACTTC
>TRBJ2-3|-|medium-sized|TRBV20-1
CSGQGGTDTQYF
TGCAGTGGGCAGGGGGGGACAGATACGCAGTATTTT
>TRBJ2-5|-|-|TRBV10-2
CASKGGQATSETQYF
TGCGCCAGCAAAGGGGGGCAGGCAACCTCGGAGACCCAGTACTTC
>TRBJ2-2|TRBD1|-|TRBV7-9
CASTGWDRAPGELFF
TGTGCCAGCACCGGCTGGGACAGAGCACCCGGGGAGCTGTTTTTT